These 15 T cell receptor beta chains share one sample of origin, sequenced in a study of shared clonotypes between healthy human individuals. Profiled with immunoSEQ multiplex PCR; TCRdb holds only in-frame clones, not every one. The table lists 2 million to 2.5 million clones, approximately 95% of them singletons. Input material: naive CD4+ T cells sorted from blood. Subset described: CD45RA+ positively selected. The source is a man younger than 30 in good health.

The CDR3 protein is CASSPSGGTYNEQFF. The CDR3 bases are TGTGCCAGCAGCCCTAGCGGGGGAACCTACAATGAGCAGTTCTTC. The chain employs TRBV5-4 and TRBJ2-1; 10 nucleotides match TRBD2. The length of the CDR3 is 15 residues. J gave up 2 bases and V 4 bases, and 3 bases lay outside the gene matches. Germline-derived CDR1 and CDR2 are SGHNT and YYREEE (reference sequence). Combining the CDR3 with reference TRBV5-4 and TRBJ2-1 gives the whole variable domain ETGVTQSPTHLIKTRGQQVTLRCSSQSGHNTVSWYQQALGQGPQFIFQYYREEENGRGNFPPRFSGLQFPNYSSELNVNALELDDSALYLCASSPSGGTYNEQFFGPGTRLTVL.

This chain uses TRBV5-1 with TRBJ1-4, with unresolved D. The CDR3 spans 15 residues. Germline V gives CDR1 SGHRS, CDR2 YFSETQ. V was trimmed by 1 base and J by 4 bases, leaving 11 bases between them. Written as DNA, the CDR3 is TGCGCCAGCAGCTTGTCTTCCGGCTTTAATGAAAAACTGTTTTTT. It translates to CASSLSSGFNEKLFF.

This chain joins TRBV14 and TRBJ1-4; TRBD1 aligns across 7 bases. V shed 1 base and J 7 bases; nucleotides not matched to a gene: 9. This CDR3 is built from 16 residues. CDR1 and CDR2 (germline): SGHDN, FVKESK. The CDR3 DNA sequence: TGTGCCAGCAGCCAAGTTACAACAGGGGCCGGTGAAAAACTGTTTTTT. Translated, it gives CASSQVTTGAGEKLFF.

V is TRBV5-4 and J is TRBJ2-4; 7 bases align to TRBD2. Germline V gene sequence: CDR1 SGHNT, CDR2 YYREEE (reference sequence). The CDR3 covers 15 residues. Trimming removed 4 bases from V and 7 bases from J; junction bases left unmatched: 11. The CDR3 region has the DNA TGTGCCAGCAGCCTGGGGGGAGGGCAGGGCAACATTCAGTACTTC. Its translation is CASSLGGGQGNIQYF. The whole variable domain, remainder taken from reference TRBV5-4 and TRBJ2-4, is ETGVTQSPTHLIKTRGQQVTLRCSSQSGHNTVSWYQQALGQGPQFIFQYYREEENGRGNFPPRFSGLQFPNYSSELNVNALELDDSALYLCASSLGGGQGNIQYFGAGTRLSVL.

With regard to this clone: An end of the junction differs from the germline gene, which may be a read error. J is TRBJ1-1 and V is TRBV6-5; tentative D call: TRBD1 (5 bases). CDR1 is MNHEY, CDR2 SVGAGI, per germline. The CDR3 runs to 12 residues. The CDR3 region is CATSRGGTEAFF. CDR3 DNA sequence: TGTGCCACCAGTCGGGGGGGCACTGAAGCTTTCTTT.

The chain carries TRBV21-1 and TRBJ2-3; the D call TRBD2 from the table was never checked on the DNA. TRBV21-1 is a pseudogene segment. The CDR3 totals 15 residues. The CDR3 bases are TGTGCCAGCAGTATTCGCGGGGGGTGCACAGATACGCAGTATTTT. Its protein is CASSIRGGCTDTQYF.

The chain links TRBV12-5 to TRBJ2-2; TRBD2 matches 11 bases. The junction had 4 bases not matched to a gene; V was cut back by 7 bases and J by 0 bases. The CDR3 covers 16 residues. The germline V gene has CDR1 LGHNT and CDR2 FRNRAP. CDR3 residues: CASAIAGGPNTGELFF. The CDR3 DNA sequence: TGTGCTAGTGCCATAGCGGGAGGGCCGAACACCGGGGAGCTGTTTTTT.

Only one count was recorded for this clone. The chain couples TRBV30 to TRBJ1-4; D may be TRBD1 (5 bases). Trimming took off 8 bases at V and 8 bases at J, with 18 bases between the two ends. Germline values: CDR1 GTSNPN, CDR2 SVGIG (reference sequence). The CDR3 covers 13 residues. This CDR3 is CARSTAGDEKLFF. The CDR3 nucleotides are TGTGCCCGGTCAACGGCGGGGGACGAAAAACTGTTTTTT.

Note on this clone: Different DNA sequences within this sample yield the same CDR3. The genes are TRBV19 and TRBJ2-7; no firm D call. The V and J ends lost 6 bases and 0 bases respectively, with 9 bases between them. In germline, CDR1 is LNHDA, CDR2 SQIVND (reference sequence). The CDR3 covers 13 residues. CDR3 in DNA: TGTGCCAGTAGCCTCATTAGCTCCTACGAGCAGTACTTC. Translation: CASSLISSYEQYF.

The rearrangement joins TRBV20-1 to TRBJ2-3; a possible D gene is TRBD2 (6 bases). Germline V gene data show CDR1 as DFQATT and CDR2 as SNEGSKA (reference sequence). The CDR3 totals 11 residues. V lost 6 bases, J lost 8 bases, and 12 bases lay in between. CDR3 loop: CSAGGTVTQYF. The CDR3 bases are TGCAGTGCAGGCGGGACTGTTACGCAGTATTTT.

This clone appeared a single time. The chain recombines TRBV19 with TRBJ2-7; TRBD2 matches at 9 bases. J gave up 0 bases and V 4 bases, and 1 base lay outside the gene matches. This CDR3 is built from 14 residues. Germline loops: CDR1 LNHDA, CDR2 SQIVND (reference sequence). The CDR3 loop is CASSTSGDSYEQYF. The CDR3 DNA sequence: TGTGCCAGTAGTACTAGCGGGGACTCCTACGAGCAGTACTTC.

To note about this clone: Other DNA sequences of this sample code for an identical CDR3. The gene calls are TRBV5-1 and TRBJ2-2, with TRBD1 identical over 8 bases. Germline lookup yields CDR1 SGHRS and CDR2 YFSETQ. The CDR3 has 15 residues. Losses at the gene ends were 4 bases for V and 1 base for J; bases not matched to a gene: 3. The CDR3 region is CASSTGTGNTGELFF. CDR3 in DNA: TGCGCCAGCAGCACCGGGACAGGGAACACCGGGGAGCTGTTTTTT.

CDR3 sequence reads: CASSLYPSTGEQYF. CDR3 DNA sequence: TGTGCCAGCAGTTTATATCCCTCTACGGGCGAGCAGTACTTC. The gene calls are TRBV28 and TRBJ2-7; no reliable D call. The V gene lost 1 base and the J gene lost 6 bases, with 13 bases spanning the gap. The CDR3 is 14 residues long. CDR1 is MDHEN, CDR2 SYDVKM, per germline.

The CDR3 region is CASSYNGQNTEAFF. The CDR3 DNA is TGTGCCAGCAGTTATAACGGACAGAACACTGAAGCTTTCTTT. J is TRBJ1-1 and V is TRBV6-5; D is perhaps TRBD1 (5 bases). This CDR3 region has 14 residues. V lost 3 bases, J lost 1 base, and 9 bases lay in between. Germline V gene lookup returns CDR1 MNHEY and CDR2 SVGAGI.

Details on this clone: The same CDR3 also results from other DNA sequences found in this sample. V gene TRBV4-1 combines with J gene TRBJ2-3; D may be TRBD1 or TRBD2 (5 bases each). Germline assignment: CDR1 MGHRA and CDR2 YSYEKL. The CDR3 is 14 amino acids. V lost 1 base and J lost 1, with 6 bases in between. The CDR3 spells CASSQAGRTDTQYF. The CDR3 DNA is TGCGCCAGCAGCCAAGCGGGACGCACAGATACGCAGTATTTT.